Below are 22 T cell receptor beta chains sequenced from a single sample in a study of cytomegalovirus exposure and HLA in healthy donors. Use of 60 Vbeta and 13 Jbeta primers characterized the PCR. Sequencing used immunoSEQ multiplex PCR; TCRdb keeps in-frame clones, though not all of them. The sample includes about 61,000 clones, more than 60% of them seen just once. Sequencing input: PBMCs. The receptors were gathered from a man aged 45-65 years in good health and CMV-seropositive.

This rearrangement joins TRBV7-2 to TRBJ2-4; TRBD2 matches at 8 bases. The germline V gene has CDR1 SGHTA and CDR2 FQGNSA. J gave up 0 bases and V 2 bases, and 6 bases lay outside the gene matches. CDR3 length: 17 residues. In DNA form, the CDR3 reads TGTGCCAGCAGCTTAATTCCGGGGGGGCTAGCCAAAAACATTCAGTACTTC. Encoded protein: CASSLIPGGLAKNIQYF.

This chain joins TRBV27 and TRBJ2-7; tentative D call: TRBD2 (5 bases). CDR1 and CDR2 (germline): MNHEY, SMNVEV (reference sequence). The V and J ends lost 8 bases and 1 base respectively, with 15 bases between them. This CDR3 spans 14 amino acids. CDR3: CASGGSKGSYEQYF. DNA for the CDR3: TGTGCCAGCGGAGGCAGTAAGGGATCCTACGAGCAGTACTTC.

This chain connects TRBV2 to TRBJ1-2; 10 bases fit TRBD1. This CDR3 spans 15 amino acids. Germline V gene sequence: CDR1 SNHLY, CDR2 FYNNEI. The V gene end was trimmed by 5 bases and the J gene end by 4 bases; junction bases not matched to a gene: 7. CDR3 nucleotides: TGTGCCAGCAGTTCCGGGACAGGGGTCGGCTATGGCTACACCTTC. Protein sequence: CASSSGTGVGYGYTF.

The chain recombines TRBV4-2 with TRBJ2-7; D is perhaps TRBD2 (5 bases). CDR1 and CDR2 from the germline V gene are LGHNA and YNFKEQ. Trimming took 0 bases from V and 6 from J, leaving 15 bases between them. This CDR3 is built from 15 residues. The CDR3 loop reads CASSQEAGKPTEQYF. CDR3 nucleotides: TGTGCCAGCAGCCAAGAGGCCGGGAAGCCTACCGAGCAGTACTTC.

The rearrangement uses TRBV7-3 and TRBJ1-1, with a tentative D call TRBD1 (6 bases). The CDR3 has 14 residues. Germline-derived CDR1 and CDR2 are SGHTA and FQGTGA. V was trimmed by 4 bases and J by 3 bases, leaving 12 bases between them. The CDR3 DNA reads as TGTGCCAGCAGCTCCCTAGGGGGGGACACTGAAGCTTTCTTT. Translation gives CASSSLGGDTEAFF.

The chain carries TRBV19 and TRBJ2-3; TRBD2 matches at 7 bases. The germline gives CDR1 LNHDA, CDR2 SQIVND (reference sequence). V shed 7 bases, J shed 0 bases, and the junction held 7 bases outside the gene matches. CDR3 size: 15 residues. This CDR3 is CASIPLARSTDTQYF. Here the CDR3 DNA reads TGTGCCAGTATTCCACTAGCGAGAAGCACAGATACGCAGTATTTT.

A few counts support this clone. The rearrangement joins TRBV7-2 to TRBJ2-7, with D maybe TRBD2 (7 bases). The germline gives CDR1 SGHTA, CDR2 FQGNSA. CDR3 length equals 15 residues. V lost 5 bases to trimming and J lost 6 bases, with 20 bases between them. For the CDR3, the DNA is TGTGCCAGCAGCCGCCTTGGAGGGGGGGCCTTCGAGCAGTACTTC. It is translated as CASSRLGGGAFEQYF.

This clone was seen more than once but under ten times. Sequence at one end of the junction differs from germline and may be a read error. This chain's CDR3 is CASSYSRDTPYQF. As DNA, the CDR3 is TGTGCCAGCAGTTACTCCAGGGACACACCATATCAATTT. V and J are TRBV6-5 and TRBJ1-3; tentative D call: TRBD1 (6 bases). CDR1 is MNHEY and CDR2 is SVGAGI in the germline V gene. The CDR3 is 13 residues long.

The CDR3 reads CASSLGRQAAYEQYF. In DNA, the CDR3 is TGTGCCAGCAGCTTGGGGCGACAGGCAGCCTACGAGCAGTACTTC. The J gene is TRBJ2-7, the V gene TRBV5-4; a possible D gene is TRBD1 (6 bases). The germline gives CDR1 SGHNT, CDR2 YYREEE (reference sequence). The CDR3 loop spans 15 amino acids. Between the trimmed V and J ends, which lost 0 bases and 2 bases, there was a span of 12 bases.

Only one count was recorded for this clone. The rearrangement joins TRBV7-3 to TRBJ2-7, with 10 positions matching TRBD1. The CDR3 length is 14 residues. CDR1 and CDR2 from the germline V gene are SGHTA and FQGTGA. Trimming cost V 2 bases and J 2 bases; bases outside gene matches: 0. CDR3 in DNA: TGTGCCAGCAGCTTAGGACAGGGGGCCTACGAGCAGTACTTC. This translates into CASSLGQGAYEQYF.

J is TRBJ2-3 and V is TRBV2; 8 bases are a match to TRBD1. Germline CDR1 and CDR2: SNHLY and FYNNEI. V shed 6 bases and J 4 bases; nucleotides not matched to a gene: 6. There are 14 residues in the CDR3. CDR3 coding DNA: TGTGCCAGCAGCCTGACAGGGGAAGCAGATACGCAGTATTTT. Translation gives CASSLTGEADTQYF.

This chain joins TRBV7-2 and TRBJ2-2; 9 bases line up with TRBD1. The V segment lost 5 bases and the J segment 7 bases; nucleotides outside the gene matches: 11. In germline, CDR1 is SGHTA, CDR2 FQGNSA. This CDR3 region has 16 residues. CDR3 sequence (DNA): TGTGCCAGCAGCCCGCAGACAGGGGGGTTGAGCGGGGAGCTGTTTTTT. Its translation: CASSPQTGGLSGELFF.

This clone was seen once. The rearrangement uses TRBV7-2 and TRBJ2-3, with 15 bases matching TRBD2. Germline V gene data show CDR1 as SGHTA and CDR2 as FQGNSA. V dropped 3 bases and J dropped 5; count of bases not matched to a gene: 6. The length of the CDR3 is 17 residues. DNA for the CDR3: TGTGCCAGCAGCTTTGGACTAGCGGGGGGGCTTGGAGATACGCAGTATTTT. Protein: CASSFGLAGGLGDTQYF.

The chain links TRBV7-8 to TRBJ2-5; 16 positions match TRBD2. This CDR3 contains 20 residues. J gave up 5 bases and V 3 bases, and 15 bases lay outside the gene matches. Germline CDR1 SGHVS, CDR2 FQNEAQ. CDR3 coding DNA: TGTGCCAGCAGCTTCCGAGCGACAACGGGACTAGCGGGAGGGGGGGAGACCCAGTACTTC. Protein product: CASSFRATTGLAGGGETQYF.

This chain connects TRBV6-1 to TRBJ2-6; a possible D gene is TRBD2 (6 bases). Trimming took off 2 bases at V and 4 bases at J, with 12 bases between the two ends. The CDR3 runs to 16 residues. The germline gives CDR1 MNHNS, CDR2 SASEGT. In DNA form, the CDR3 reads TGTGCCAGCAGTGAACACCTAGCGTCAGGGGCCAACGTCCTGACTTTC. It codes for CASSEHLASGANVLTF.

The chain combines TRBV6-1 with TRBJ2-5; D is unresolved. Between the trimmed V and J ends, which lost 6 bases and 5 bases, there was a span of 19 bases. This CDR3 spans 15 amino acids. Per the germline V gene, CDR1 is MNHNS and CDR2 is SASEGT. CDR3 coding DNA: TGTGCCAGCAGAAACTCGTTCGGTAGTCACGAGACCCAGTACTTC. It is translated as CASRNSFGSHETQYF.

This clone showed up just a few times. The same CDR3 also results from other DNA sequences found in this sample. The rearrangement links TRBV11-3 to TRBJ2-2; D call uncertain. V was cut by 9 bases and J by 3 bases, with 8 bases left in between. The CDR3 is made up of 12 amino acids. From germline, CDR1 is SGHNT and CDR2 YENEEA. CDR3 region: CARRLHTGELFF. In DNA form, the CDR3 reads TGTGCCAGGAGATTGCACACCGGGGAGCTGTTTTTT.

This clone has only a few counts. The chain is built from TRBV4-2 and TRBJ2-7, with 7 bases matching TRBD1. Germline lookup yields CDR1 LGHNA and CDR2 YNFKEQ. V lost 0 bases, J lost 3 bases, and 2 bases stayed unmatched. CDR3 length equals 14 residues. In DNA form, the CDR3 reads TGTGCCAGCAGCCAAGACAGGGGGTACTACGAGCAGTACTTC. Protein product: CASSQDRGYYEQYF.

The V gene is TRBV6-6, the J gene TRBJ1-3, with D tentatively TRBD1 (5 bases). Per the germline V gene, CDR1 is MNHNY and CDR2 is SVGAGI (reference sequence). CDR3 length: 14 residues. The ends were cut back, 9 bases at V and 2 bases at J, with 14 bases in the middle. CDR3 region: CASSLTRAGNTIYF. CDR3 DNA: TGTGCCAGTTCCCTTACCAGGGCTGGAAACACCATATATTTT.

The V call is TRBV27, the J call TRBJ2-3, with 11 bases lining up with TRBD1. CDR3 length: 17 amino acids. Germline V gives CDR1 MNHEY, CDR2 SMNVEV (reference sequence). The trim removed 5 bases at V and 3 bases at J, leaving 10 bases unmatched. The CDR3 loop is CASSLRWGQGGTDTQYF. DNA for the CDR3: TGTGCCAGCAGTCTCCGTTGGGGACAGGGGGGGACAGATACGCAGTATTTT.

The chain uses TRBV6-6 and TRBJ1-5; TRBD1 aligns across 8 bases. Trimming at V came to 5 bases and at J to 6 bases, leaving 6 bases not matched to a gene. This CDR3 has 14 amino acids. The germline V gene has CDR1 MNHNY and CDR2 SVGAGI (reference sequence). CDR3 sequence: CASSDRGEPQPQHF. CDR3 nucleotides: TGTGCCAGCAGTGACAGGGGAGAACCTCAGCCCCAGCATTTT.

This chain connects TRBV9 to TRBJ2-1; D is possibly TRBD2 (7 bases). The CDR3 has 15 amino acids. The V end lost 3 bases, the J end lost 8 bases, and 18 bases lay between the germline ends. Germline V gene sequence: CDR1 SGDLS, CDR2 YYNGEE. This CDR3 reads CASSGPARGAYEQFF. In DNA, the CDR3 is TGTGCCAGCAGCGGGCCAGCACGGGGGGCCTATGAGCAGTTCTTC.